What follows are 4 T cell receptor beta chains derived from one specimen sequenced in a study of blood T cell repertoires in COVID-19. Profiled with immunoSEQ multiplex PCR; TCRdb holds only in-frame clones, not every one. The sample lists roughly 200,000 clones; roughly 81% were seen once. The sample comprised peripheral blood. The origin of the receptors is a woman in her seventies with active or convalescent COVID-19.

The chain joins TRBV29-1 to TRBJ2-1, with 14 nucleotides matching TRBD2. The CDR3 loop spans 16 amino acids. Trimming cost V 3 bases and J 4 bases; bases outside gene matches: 5. CDR1 SQVTM and CDR2 ANQGSEA come from the germline V gene. The CDR3 DNA is TGCAGCGTTGAGGGGGGACTAGCGGGAGCGTACAATGAGCAGTTCTTC. It translates to CSVEGGLAGAYNEQFF.

The rearrangement uses TRBV5-6 and TRBJ2-3; D remains unclear. This CDR3 contains 14 residues. CDR1 is SGHDT and CDR2 is YYEEEE in the germline V gene. The V gene lost 1 base and the J gene lost 2 bases, with 8 bases spanning the gap. The DNA of the CDR3 is TGTGCCAGCAGCTTGCCGGGTATCACAGATACGCAGTATTTT. Its protein product is CASSLPGITDTQYF.

V is TRBV30 and J is TRBJ1-6, with D unresolved. V was trimmed by 1 base and J by 0 bases, leaving 7 bases between them. The CDR3 consists of 15 residues. Germline V gives CDR1 GTSNPN, CDR2 SVGIG (reference sequence). In nucleotides, the CDR3 is TGTGCCTGGAGTGCCGGAGGCTCCTATAATTCACCCCTCCACTTT. Translation gives CAWSAGGSYNSPLHF.

This clone came up a few times. The rearrangement joins TRBV7-9 to TRBJ1-4, with 11 bases fitting TRBD1. V lost 3 bases and J lost 6; bases outside the gene matches: 0. The CDR3 runs 14 residues. Germline CDR1 reads SEHNR; CDR2 reads FQNEAQ (reference sequence). This CDR3 reads CASSLGQGDEKLFF. CDR3 DNA sequence: TGTGCCAGCAGCTTGGGACAGGGGGATGAAAAACTGTTTTTT.